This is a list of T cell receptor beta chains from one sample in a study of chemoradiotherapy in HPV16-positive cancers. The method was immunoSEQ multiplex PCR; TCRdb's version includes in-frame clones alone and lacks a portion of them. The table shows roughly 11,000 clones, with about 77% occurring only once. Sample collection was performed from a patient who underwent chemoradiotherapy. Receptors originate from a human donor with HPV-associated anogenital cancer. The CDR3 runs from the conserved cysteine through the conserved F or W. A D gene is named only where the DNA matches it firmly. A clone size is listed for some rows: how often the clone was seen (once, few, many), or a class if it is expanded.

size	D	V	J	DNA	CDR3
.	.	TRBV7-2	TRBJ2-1	TGTGCCAGCAGCTTAGAGAAGCTAGCCTATGAGCAGTTCTTC	CASSLEKLAYEQFF
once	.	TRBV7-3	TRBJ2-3	TGTGCCAGCAGCTTTCTGGGACCAGGGACGGATACGCAGTATTTT	CASSFLGPGTDTQYF
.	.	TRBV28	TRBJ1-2	TGTGCCAGCAGTTTTTTCAGGACCTATGGCTACACCTTC	CASSFFRTYGYTF
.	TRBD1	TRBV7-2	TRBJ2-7	TGTGCCAGCAGCCTACTAGTAACGGGACAGGGCTCCTACGAGCAGTACTTC	CASSLLVTGQGSYEQYF
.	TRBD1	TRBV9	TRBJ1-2	TGTGCCAGCAGCCCTTCGGACAGGGTCGAGCGGGGCTACACCTTC	CASSPSDRVERGYTF
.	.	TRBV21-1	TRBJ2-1	TGTGCCAGCAGCTCCAATCGGACTCCGAGTACGTCCTACAATGAGCAGTTCTTC	CASSSNRTPSTSYNEQFF
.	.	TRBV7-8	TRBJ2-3	TGTGCCAGCAGCCCACGAGGATGGGGAACCACAGATACGCAGTATTTT	CASSPRGWGTTDTQYF
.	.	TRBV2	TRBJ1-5	TGTGCCAGCAGTGAAGGGGGGGGCTTTTATCAGCCCCAGCATTTT	CASSEGGGFYQPQHF
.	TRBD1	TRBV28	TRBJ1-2	TGTGCCAGCAGTCCCCCCGGGACAGGGAGCTATGGCTACACCTTC	CASSPPGTGSYGYTF
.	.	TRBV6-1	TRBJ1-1	TGTGCCAGCAGCCCCGAGGGGGTAGGGGTCACTGAAGCTTTCTTT	CASSPEGVGVTEAFF
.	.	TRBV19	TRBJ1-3	TGTGCCAGTAAAATCCAGAGCTCTGGAAACACCATATATTTT	CASKIQSSGNTIYF
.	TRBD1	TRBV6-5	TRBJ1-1	TGTGCCAGCAGTCTCAGGGGGGTGGACACTGAAGCTTTCTTT	CASSLRGVDTEAFF
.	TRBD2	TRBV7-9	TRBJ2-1	TGTGCCAGCGGAGCTGGTGGGGCGGGGGGACGTAATGAGCAGTTCTTC	CASGAGGAGGRNEQFF
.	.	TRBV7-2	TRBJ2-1	TGTGCCAGCAGCTTGAAGGGGACCTCCTACAATGAGCAGTTCTTC	CASSLKGTSYNEQFF
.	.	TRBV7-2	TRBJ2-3	TGTGCCAGCAGCCTCGCCGGGTTGGATACGCAGTATTTT	CASSLAGLDTQYF
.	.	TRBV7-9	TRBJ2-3	TGTGCCAGCAGCTCCCCGACTAGGCCAGATACGCAGTATTTT	CASSSPTRPDTQYF
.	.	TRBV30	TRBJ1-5	TGTGCCTGGAGTGTAAAAGCGAATCAGCCCCAGCATTTT	CAWSVKANQPQHF
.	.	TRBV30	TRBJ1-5	TGTGCCTGGAGTGCAGGGATGAATCAACCCCAGCATTTT	CAWSAGMNQPQHF
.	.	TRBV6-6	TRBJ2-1	TGTGCCAGCAGTTACTCTTTCAATGAGCAGTTCTTC	CASSYSFNEQFF
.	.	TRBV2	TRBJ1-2	TGTGCCAGCACCTCCCAAGCTGGGGAGGATGGCTACACCTTC	CASTSQAGEDGYTF